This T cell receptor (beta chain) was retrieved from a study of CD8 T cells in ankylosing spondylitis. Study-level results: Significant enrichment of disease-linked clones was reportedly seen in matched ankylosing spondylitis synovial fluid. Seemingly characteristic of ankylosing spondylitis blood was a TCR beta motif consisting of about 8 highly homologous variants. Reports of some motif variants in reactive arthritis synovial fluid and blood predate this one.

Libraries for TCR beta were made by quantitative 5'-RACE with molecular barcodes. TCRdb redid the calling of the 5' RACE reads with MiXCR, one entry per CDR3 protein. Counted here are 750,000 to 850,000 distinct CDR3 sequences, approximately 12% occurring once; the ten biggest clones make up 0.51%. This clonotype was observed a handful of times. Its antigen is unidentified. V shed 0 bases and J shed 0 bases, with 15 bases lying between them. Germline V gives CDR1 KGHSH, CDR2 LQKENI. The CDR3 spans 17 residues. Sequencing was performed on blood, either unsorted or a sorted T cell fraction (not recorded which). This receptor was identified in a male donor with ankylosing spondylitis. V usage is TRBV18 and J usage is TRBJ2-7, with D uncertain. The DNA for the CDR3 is TGTGCCAGCTCACCACCGTCTTCGGAACAGCGCTCCTACGAGCAGTACTTC. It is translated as CASSPPSSEQRSYEQYF.